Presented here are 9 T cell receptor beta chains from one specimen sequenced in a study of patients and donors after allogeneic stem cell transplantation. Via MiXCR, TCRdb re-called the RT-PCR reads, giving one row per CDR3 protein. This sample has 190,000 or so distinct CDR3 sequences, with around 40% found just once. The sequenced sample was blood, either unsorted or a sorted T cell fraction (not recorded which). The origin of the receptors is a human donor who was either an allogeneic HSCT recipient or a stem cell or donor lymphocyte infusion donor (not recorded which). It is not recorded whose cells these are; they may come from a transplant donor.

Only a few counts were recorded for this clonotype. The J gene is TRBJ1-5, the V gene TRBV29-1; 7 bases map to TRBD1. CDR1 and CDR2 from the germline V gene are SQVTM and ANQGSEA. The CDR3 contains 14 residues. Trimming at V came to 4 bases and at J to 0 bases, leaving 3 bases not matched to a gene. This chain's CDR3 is CSVGGTDSNQPQHF. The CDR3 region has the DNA TGCAGCGTTGGAGGGACAGATAGCAATCAGCCCCAGCATTTT.

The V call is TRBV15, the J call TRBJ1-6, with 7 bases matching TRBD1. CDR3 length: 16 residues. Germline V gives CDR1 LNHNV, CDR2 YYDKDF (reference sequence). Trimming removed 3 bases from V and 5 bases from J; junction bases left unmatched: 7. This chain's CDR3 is CATSRGTATDNSPLHF. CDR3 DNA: TGTGCCACCAGCAGGGGGACAGCCACGGATAATTCACCCCTCCACTTT.

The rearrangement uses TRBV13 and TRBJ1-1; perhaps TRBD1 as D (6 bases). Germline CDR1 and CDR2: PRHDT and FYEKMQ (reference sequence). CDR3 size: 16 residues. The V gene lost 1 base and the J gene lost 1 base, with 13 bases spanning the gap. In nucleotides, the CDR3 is TGTGCCAGCAGCTTAGACCTAACAGGGACGAACACTGAAGCTTTCTTT. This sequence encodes CASSLDLTGTNTEAFF.

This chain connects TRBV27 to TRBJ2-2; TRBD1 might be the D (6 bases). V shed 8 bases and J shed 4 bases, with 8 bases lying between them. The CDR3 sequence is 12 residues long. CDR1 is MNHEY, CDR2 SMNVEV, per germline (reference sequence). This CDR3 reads CASGQSTGELFF. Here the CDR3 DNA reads TGTGCCAGCGGACAGAGCACCGGGGAGCTGTTTTTT.

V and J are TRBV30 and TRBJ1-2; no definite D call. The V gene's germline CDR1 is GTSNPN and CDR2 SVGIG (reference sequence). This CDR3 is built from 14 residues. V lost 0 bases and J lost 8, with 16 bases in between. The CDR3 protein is CAWSVGTPRYGYTF. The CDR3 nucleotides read TGTGCCTGGAGTGTAGGCACCCCCCGTTACGGCTACACCTTC.

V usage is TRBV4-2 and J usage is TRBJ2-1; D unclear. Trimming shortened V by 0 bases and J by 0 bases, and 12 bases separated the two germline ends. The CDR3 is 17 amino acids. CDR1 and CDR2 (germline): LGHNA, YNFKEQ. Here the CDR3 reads CASSQDRGPVSYNEQFF. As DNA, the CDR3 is TGTGCCAGCAGCCAAGATCGCGGCCCTGTCTCCTACAATGAGCAGTTCTTC.

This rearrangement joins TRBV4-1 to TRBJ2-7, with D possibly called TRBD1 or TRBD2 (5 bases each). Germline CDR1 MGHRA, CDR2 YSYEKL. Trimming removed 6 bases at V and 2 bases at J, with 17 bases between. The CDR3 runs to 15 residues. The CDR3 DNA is TGCGCCAGCAGACCGAAGGCAGGGAGTCCCTACGAGCAGTACTTC. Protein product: CASRPKAGSPYEQYF.

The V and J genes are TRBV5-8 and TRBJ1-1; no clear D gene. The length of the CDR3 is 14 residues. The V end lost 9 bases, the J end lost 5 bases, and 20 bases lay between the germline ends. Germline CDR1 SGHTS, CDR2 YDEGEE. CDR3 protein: CAMYQPGSGTEAFF. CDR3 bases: TGTGCCATGTATCAGCCGGGCTCGGGGACTGAAGCTTTCTTT. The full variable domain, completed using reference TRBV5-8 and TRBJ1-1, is EAGVTQSPTHLIKTRGQQATLRCSPISGHTSVYWYQQALGLGLQFLLWYDEGEERNRGNFPPRFSGRQFPNYSSELNVNALELEDSALYLCAMYQPGSGTEAFFGQGTRLTVV.

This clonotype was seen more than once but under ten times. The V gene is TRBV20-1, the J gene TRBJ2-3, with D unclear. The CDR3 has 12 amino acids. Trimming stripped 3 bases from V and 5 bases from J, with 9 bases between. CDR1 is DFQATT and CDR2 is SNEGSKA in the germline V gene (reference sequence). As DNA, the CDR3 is TGCAGTGCTAGCCGGGCAGTAGATACGCAGTATTTT. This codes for CSASRAVDTQYF.